Following are 16 T cell receptor beta chains from one sample sequenced in a study of blood T cell repertoires in COVID-19. Method: immunoSEQ multiplex PCR; TCRdb's copy keeps in-frame clones and lacks some. The table has 100,000 to 150,000 clones, about four fifths seen once. Sequencing used peripheral blood. These receptors came from a man aged 40-50 years with active or convalescent COVID-19.

The chain is built from TRBV11-2 and TRBJ2-4, with D perhaps matching TRBD1 (6 bases). This CDR3 has 13 amino acids. Germline CDR1 reads SGHAT; CDR2 reads FQNNGV. The V end lost 5 bases, the J end lost 7 bases, and 12 bases lay between the germline ends. The CDR3 DNA sequence: TGTGCCAGCAGCACTGGACAGTCCAACATTCAGTACTTC. Translation: CASSTGQSNIQYF.

The chain is built from TRBV9 and TRBJ2-5, with 11 bases identical to TRBD2. The CDR3 is made up of 14 amino acids. V lost 5 bases and J lost 4; bases outside the gene matches: 4. CDR1 SGDLS and CDR2 YYNGEE come from the germline V gene. The chain's CDR3 is CASSPGTSGETQYF. The CDR3, as DNA: TGTGCCAGCAGTCCAGGGACTAGCGGAGAGACCCAGTACTTC.

This clone was observed once. The chain combines TRBV19 with TRBJ2-7; 9 bases fit TRBD1. V shed 5 bases, J shed 4 bases, and the junction held 6 bases outside the gene matches. This CDR3 has 14 residues. Per the germline V gene, CDR1 is LNHDA and CDR2 is SQIVND (reference sequence). The CDR3 DNA sequence: TGTGCCAGTAGTGCAACAGGGGGCGGTTACGAGCAGTACTTC. This codes for CASSATGGGYEQYF.

The chain has TRBV4-2 and TRBJ1-4; TRBD1 aligns across 8 bases. Germline lookup yields CDR1 LGHNA and CDR2 YNFKEQ. V was pared by 0 bases and J by 8 bases, with 11 bases of the junction left unmatched. CDR3 length: 17 residues. CDR3 bases: TGTGCCAGCAGCCAAGATGGTTCGGCAGGGGGCTTCGAAAAACTGTTTTTT. This encodes CASSQDGSAGGFEKLFF.

This chain uses TRBV7-9 with TRBJ1-2; the D gene is possibly TRBD1 (6 bases). Trimming removed 5 bases at V and 7 bases at J, with 17 bases between. The CDR3 consists of 14 residues. Germline CDR1 is SEHNR and CDR2 is FQNEAQ (reference sequence). CDR3 sequence: CASSLGGTPGGYTF. In DNA, the CDR3 is TGTGCCAGCAGCCTCGGGGGGACACCTGGTGGCTACACCTTC. Supplemented by reference TRBV7-9 and TRBJ1-2, the full variable domain reads DTGVSQNPRHKITKRGQNVTFRCDPISEHNRLYWYRQTLGQGPEFLTYFQNEAQLEKSRLLSDRFSAERPKGSFSTLEIQRTEQGDSAMYLCASSLGGTPGGYTFGSGTRLTVV.

CDR3 nucleotide sequence: TGCGCCAGCAGCTTGGCCGGGGGACAGGGGTTCTATGGCTACACCTTC. Translated, it gives CASSLAGGQGFYGYTF. The chain joins TRBV5-1 to TRBJ1-2, with 10 bases aligning to TRBD1. J lost 4 bases, V lost 0 bases, and 6 bases had no gene match. CDR1 and CDR2 from the germline V gene are SGHRS and YFSETQ. The CDR3 has 16 amino acids.

The CDR3: CASSIVDNYGYTF. DNA of the CDR3: TGTGCCAGTAGTATAGTAGATAACTATGGCTACACCTTC. The chain has TRBV19 and TRBJ1-2; D remains unclear. CDR1 is LNHDA and CDR2 is SQIVND in the germline V gene (reference sequence). There are 13 residues in the CDR3. Trimming took off 1 base at V and 1 base at J, with 4 bases between the two ends.

This clone was observed once. J is TRBJ1-2 and V is TRBV30; 7 bases are a match to TRBD1. The germline V gene encodes CDR1 GTSNPN and CDR2 SVGIG (reference sequence). This CDR3 contains 14 residues. Losses at the gene ends were 1 base for V and 8 bases for J; bases not matched to a gene: 10. The CDR3 here is CAWSAPADRAGYTF. CDR3 sequence (DNA): TGTGCCTGGAGTGCCCCCGCCGACAGGGCCGGCTACACCTTC.

The chain couples TRBV5-1 to TRBJ2-2; TRBD2 aligns across 9 bases. The CDR3 is 15 amino acids. The J segment lost 2 bases and the V segment lost 5 bases, leaving 4 bases of the junction unmatched. CDR1 is SGHRS, CDR2 YFSETQ, per germline. The CDR3 sequence is CASRPSGINTGELFF. The CDR3, as DNA: TGCGCCAGCAGACCTAGCGGGATTAACACCGGGGAGCTGTTTTTT.

This clone was found a few times. The rearrangement uses TRBV27 and TRBJ2-2, with D maybe TRBD2 (6 bases). V lost 2 bases to trimming and J lost 3 bases, with 22 bases between them. The germline CDR1 and CDR2 sequences are MNHEY and SMNVEV (reference sequence). The CDR3 sequence is 19 residues long. In nucleotides, the CDR3 is TGTGCCAGCAGTTTAACCCCCCCGTTCGGGGGACGAGACACCGGGGAGCTGTTTTTT. This sequence encodes CASSLTPPFGGRDTGELFF.

This clone was picked up a small number of times. The chain is built from TRBV3-1 (or the pseudogene TRBV3-2) and TRBJ1-1; D not resolved. The CDR3 runs to 14 residues. Germline CDR1 reads LGHDT; CDR2 reads YNNKEL (reference sequence). V lost 1 base, J lost 3 bases, and 9 bases lay in between. CDR3 loop: CASSQVFPDTEAFF. The CDR3 DNA follows: TGTGCCAGCAGCCAAGTTTTTCCGGACACTGAAGCTTTCTTT.

This sequence joins TRBV6-4 and TRBJ1-2; no clear D. The germline gives CDR1 MRHNA, CDR2 SNTAGT. The CDR3 length is 13 residues. V was trimmed by 0 bases and J by 7 bases, leaving 9 bases between them. CDR3 sequence reads: CASSDSPRGGYTF. The CDR3 nucleotides read TGTGCCAGCAGTGACTCGCCTCGAGGTGGCTACACCTTC.

The V gene is TRBV11-2, the J gene TRBJ1-2, with unresolved D. The CDR3 is made up of 15 amino acids. The germline V gene has CDR1 SGHAT and CDR2 FQNNGV. Trimming removed 1 base at V and 0 bases at J, with 9 bases between. CDR3 loop: CASSLVQSANYGYTF. Written as DNA, the CDR3 is TGTGCCAGCAGCTTAGTACAATCAGCTAACTATGGCTACACCTTC.

The V gene is TRBV28, the J gene TRBJ2-1; TRBD2 might be the D (5 bases). V was cut by 2 bases and J by 6 bases, with 11 bases left in between. The CDR3 spans 14 residues. CDR1 is MDHEN and CDR2 is SYDVKM in the germline V gene. The CDR3, as DNA: TGTGCCAGCAGTTTACAGCTAGCTTCCAATGAGCAGTTCTTC. Its translation is CASSLQLASNEQFF.

The genes are TRBV11-3 and TRBJ2-5, with D perhaps matching TRBD1 (6 bases). The CDR3 length is 13 residues. Germline values: CDR1 SGHNT, CDR2 YENEEA. V was trimmed by 5 bases and J by 2 bases, leaving 9 bases between them. The CDR3 nucleotides read TGTGCCAGCAGCCTAGGGACACAAGAGACCCAGTACTTC. It encodes CASSLGTQETQYF.

The rearrangement joins TRBV10-1 to TRBJ2-3; 10 nucleotides agree with TRBD2. Looked up from germline, CDR1 is WNHNN and CDR2 is SYGVQD (reference sequence). The CDR3 length is 13 residues. Losses at the gene ends were 2 bases for V and 10 bases for J; bases not matched to a gene: 3. The CDR3 DNA follows: TGCGCCAGCAGTGAGGGGACTAGCGTTCCGCAGTATTTT. Amino acids: CASSEGTSVPQYF.